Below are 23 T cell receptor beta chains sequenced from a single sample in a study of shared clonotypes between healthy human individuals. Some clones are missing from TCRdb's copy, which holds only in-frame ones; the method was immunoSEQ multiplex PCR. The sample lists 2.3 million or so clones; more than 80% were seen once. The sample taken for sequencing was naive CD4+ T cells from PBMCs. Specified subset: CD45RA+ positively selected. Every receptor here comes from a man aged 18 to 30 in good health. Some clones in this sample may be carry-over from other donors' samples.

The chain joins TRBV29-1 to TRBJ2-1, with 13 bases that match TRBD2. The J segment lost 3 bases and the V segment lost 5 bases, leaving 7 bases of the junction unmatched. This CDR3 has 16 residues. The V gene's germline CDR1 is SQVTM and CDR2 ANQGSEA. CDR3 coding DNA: TGCAGCGTTATTGGACTAGCGGGAGAGAGCTACAATGAGCAGTTCTTC. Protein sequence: CSVIGLAGESYNEQFF.

CDR3 in amino acids: CASSQLPSTDTQYF. Here the CDR3 DNA reads TGCGCCAGCAGCCAGCTCCCTAGCACAGATACGCAGTATTTT. The chain recombines TRBV4-3 with TRBJ2-3, with D unclear. The CDR3 runs 14 residues. Germline CDR1 and CDR2: LGHNA and YSLEER. The V gene lost 3 bases and the J gene lost 0 bases, with 7 bases spanning the gap.

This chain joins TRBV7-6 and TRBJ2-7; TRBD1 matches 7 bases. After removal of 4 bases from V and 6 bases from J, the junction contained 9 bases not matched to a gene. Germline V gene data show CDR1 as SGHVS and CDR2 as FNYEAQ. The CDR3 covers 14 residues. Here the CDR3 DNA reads TGTGCCAGCAGCTCAATGACAGGGTCCAGCGAGCAGTACTTC. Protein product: CASSSMTGSSEQYF.

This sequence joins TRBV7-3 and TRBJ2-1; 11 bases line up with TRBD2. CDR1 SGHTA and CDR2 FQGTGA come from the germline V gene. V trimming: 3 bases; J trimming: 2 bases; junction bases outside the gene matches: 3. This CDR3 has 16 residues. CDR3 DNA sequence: TGTGCCAGCAGCTTGGGACTAGCGGATCCCTACAATGAGCAGTTCTTC. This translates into CASSLGLADPYNEQFF.

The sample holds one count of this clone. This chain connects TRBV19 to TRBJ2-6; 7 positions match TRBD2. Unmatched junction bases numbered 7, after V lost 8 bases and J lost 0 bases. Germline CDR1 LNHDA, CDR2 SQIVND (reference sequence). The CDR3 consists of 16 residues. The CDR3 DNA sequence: TGTGCCAGTTCGGTCGGGAGGCCCTCTGGGGCCAACGTCCTGACTTTC. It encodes CASSVGRPSGANVLTF.

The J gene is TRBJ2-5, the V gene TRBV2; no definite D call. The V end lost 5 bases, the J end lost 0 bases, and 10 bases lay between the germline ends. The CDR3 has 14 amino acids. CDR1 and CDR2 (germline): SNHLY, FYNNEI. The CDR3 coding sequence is TGTGCCAGCAGTCCTTCCACCTACCAAGAGACCCAGTACTTC. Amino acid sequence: CASSPSTYQETQYF.

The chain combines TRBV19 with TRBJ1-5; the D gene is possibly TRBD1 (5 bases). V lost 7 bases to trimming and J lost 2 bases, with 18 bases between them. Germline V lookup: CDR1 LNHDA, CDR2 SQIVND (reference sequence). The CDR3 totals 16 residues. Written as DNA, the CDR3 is TGTGCCAGTAACCTGGAGGGACCGAGGGGCAATCAGCCCCAGCATTTT. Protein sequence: CASNLEGPRGNQPQHF.

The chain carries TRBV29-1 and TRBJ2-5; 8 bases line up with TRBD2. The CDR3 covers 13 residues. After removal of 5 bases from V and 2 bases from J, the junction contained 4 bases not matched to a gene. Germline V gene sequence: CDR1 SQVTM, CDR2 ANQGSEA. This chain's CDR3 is CSVHSGGQETQYF. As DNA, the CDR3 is TGCAGCGTTCACTCGGGGGGGCAAGAGACCCAGTACTTC.

DNA for the CDR3: TGTGCCAGCAGCTTTTTGAGCGGGAGGGCCAAAACCGGGGAGCTGTTTTTT. Amino acids: CASSFLSGRAKTGELFF. The chain is built from TRBV7-3 and TRBJ2-2, with 10 nucleotides matching TRBD2. The CDR3 consists of 17 residues. Trimming cost V 3 bases and J 5 bases; bases outside gene matches: 9. Germline CDR1 reads SGHTA; CDR2 reads FQGTGA.

CDR3 protein: CASSQAIDRRYGYTF. The CDR3 DNA reads as TGCGCCAGCAGCCAAGCAATCGACCGACGCTATGGCTACACCTTC. The gene calls are TRBV4-1 and TRBJ1-2; D is ambiguous. Germline lookup yields CDR1 MGHRA and CDR2 YSYEKL. CDR3 length equals 15 residues. The V end was cut by 1 base, the J end by 4 bases, with 13 bases between.

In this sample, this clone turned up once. In nucleotides, the CDR3 is TGCACCAGCAGCCAAGGTCCACTAGCGGGAGAGCTGAATGAGCAGTTCTTC. Translating it yields CTSSQGPLAGELNEQFF. V is TRBV1 and J is TRBJ2-1; the table's D call TRBD2 went unverified against the DNA. TRBV1 is described as a pseudogene. This CDR3 is 17 amino acids long.

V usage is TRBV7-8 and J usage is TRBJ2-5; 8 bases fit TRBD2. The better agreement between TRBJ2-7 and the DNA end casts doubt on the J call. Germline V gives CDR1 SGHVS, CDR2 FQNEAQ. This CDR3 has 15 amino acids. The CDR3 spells CASSLGGAGAYEQYF. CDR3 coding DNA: TGTGCCAGCAGCCTAGGGGGAGCGGGAGCCTACGAGCAGTACTTC.

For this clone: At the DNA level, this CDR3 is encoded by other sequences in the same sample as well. The CDR3 DNA reads TGTGCCAGCAGCCGGACGGAGAACACTGAAGCTTTCTTT. Translated: CASSRTENTEAFF. V and J are TRBV6-4 and TRBJ1-1; no definite D call. CDR3 length equals 13 residues. Trimming took 6 bases from V and 1 from J, leaving 9 bases between them. Germline V gives CDR1 MRHNA, CDR2 SNTAGT.

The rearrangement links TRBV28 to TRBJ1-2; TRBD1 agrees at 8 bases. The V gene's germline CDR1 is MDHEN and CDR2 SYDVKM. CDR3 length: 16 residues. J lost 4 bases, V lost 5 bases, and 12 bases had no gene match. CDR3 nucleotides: TGTGCCAGCAGTCTTATTGGACAGGGCGGAAGCTATGGCTACACCTTC. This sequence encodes CASSLIGQGGSYGYTF.

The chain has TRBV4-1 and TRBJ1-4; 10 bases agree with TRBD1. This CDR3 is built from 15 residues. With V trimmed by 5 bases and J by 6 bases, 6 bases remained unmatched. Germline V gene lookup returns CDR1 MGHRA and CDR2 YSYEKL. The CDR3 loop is CASSEGDRGYEKLFF. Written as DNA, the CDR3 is TGCGCCAGCAGCGAGGGGGACAGGGGTTATGAAAAACTGTTTTTT.

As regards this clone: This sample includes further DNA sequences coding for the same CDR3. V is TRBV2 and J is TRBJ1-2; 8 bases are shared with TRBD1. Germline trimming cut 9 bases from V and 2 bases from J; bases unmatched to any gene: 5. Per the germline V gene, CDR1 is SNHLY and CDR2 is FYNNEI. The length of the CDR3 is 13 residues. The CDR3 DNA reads TGTGCCAGTAGACAGGGGAGCAACTATGGCTACACCTTC. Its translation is CASRQGSNYGYTF.

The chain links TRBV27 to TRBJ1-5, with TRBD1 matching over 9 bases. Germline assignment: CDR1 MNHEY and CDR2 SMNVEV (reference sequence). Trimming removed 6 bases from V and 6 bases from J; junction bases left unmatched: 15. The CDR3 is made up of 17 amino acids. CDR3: CASSPRVGQGWGQPQHF. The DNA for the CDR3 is TGTGCCAGCAGCCCACGCGTGGGACAGGGATGGGGTCAGCCCCAGCATTTT.

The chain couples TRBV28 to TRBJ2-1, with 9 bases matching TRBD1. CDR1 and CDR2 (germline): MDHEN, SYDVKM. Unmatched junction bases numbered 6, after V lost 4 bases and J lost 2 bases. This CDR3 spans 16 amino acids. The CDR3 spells CASSYWGQGAYNEQFF. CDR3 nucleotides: TGTGCCAGCAGTTACTGGGGACAGGGCGCCTACAATGAGCAGTTCTTC.

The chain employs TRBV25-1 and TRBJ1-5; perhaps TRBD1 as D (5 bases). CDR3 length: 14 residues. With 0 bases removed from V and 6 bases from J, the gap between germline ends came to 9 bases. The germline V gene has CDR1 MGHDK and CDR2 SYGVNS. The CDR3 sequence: CASSEYRVIQPQHF. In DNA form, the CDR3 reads TGTGCCAGCAGTGAATACAGGGTAATTCAGCCCCAGCATTTT. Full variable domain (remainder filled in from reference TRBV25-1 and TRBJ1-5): EADIYQTPRYLVIGTGKKITLECSQTMGHDKMYWYQQDPGMELHLIHYSYGVNSTEKGDLSSESTVSRIRTEHFPLTLESARPSHTSQYLCASSEYRVIQPQHFGDGTRLSIL.

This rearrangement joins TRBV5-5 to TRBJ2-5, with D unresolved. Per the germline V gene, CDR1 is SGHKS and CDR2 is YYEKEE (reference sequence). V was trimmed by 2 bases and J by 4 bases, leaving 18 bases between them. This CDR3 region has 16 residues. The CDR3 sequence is CASSFYDTINAETQYF. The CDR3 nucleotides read TGTGCCAGCAGCTTCTACGACACCATAAACGCAGAGACCCAGTACTTC.

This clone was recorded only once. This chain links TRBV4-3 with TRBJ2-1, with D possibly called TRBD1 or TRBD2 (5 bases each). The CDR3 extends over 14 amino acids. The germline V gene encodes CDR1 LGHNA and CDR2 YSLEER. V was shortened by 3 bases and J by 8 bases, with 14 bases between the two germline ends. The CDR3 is CASSQGRGGDEQFF. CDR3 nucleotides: TGCGCCAGCAGCCAGGGACGAGGAGGCGATGAGCAGTTCTTC.

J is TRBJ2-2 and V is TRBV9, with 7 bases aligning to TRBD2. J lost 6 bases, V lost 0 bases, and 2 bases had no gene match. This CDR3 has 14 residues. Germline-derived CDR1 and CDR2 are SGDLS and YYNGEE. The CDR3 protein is CASSVAGGPGELFF. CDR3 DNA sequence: TGTGCCAGCAGCGTAGCGGGGGGTCCCGGGGAGCTGTTTTTT. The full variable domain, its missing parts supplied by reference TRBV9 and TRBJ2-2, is DSGVTQTPKHLITATGQRVTLRCSPRSGDLSVYWYQQSLDQGLQFLIQYYNGEERAKGNILERFSAQQFPDLHSELNLSSLELGDSALYFCASSVAGGPGELFFGEGSRLTVL.

CDR3 nucleotide sequence: TGTGCCAGCAGGATGACTGGACTAGCGGGAGGCCGGAGAGCCAATGAGCAGTTCTTC. Translating gives CASRMTGLAGGRRANEQFF. V and J are TRBV27 and TRBJ2-1; the match to TRBD2 covers 14 bases. Trimming at V came to 6 bases and at J to 6 bases, leaving 16 bases not matched to a gene. Germline CDR1 MNHEY, CDR2 SMNVEV (reference sequence). The CDR3 has 19 amino acids.